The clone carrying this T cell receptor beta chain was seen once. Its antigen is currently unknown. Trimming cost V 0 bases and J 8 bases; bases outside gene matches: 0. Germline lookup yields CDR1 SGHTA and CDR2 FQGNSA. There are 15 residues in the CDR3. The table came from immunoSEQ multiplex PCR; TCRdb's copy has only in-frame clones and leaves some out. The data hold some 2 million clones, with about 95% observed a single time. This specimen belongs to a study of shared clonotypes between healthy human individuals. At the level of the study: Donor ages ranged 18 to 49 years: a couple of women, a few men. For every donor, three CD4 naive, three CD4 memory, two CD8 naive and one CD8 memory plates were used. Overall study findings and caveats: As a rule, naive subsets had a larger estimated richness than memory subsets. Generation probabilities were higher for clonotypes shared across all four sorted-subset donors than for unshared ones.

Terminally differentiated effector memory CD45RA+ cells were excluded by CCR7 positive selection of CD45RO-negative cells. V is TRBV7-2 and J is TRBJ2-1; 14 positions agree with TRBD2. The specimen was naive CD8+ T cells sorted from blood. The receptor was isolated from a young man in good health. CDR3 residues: CASSLATSGRDEQFF. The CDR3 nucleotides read TGTGCCAGCAGCTTAGCGACTAGCGGGAGGGATGAGCAGTTCTTC.